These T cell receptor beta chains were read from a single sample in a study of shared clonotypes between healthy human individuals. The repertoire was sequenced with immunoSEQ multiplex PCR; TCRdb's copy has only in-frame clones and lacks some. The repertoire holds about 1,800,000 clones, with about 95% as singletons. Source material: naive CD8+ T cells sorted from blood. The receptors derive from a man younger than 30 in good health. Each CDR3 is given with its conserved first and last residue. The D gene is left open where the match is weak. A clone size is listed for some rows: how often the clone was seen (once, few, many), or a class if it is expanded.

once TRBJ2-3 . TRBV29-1 CSVEARVQGRDTQYF TGCAGCGTTGAAGCAAGGGTACAGGGAAGAGATACGCAGTATTTT
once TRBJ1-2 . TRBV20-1 CRALSSGGYTF TGCAGGGCTCTATCTTCGGGAGGCTACACCTTC
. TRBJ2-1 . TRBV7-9 CASSLARGAQAHEQFF TGTGCCAGCAGCTTAGCGCGAGGGGCGCAGGCCCATGAGCAGTTCTTC
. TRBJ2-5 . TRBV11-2 CASSPILPRETQYF TGTGCCAGCAGCCCAATACTCCCAAGGGAGACCCAGTACTTC
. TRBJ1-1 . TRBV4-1 CASSQGGDAEAFF TGCGCCAGCAGCCAAGGAGGGGATGCTGAAGCTTTCTTT
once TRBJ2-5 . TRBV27 CASSKVQGYQETQYF TGTGCCAGCAGCAAAGTTCAGGGGTACCAAGAGACCCAGTACTTC
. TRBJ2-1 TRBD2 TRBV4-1 CASSQGTSGGDNEQFF TGCGCCAGCAGCCAAGGGACTAGCGGGGGGGATAATGAGCAGTTCTTC
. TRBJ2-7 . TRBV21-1 CASSKVTGRKPYSYEQYF TGTGCCAGCAGCAAAGTTACAGGGAGAAAACCCTACTCCTACGAGCAGTACTTC
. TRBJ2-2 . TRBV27 CASRGTRNTGELFF TGTGCCAGCAGGGGGACCCGAAACACCGGGGAGCTGTTTTTT
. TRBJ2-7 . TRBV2 CASSEGDTAASYEQYF TGTGCCAGCAGTGAAGGTGATACGGCAGCCTCCTACGAGCAGTACTTC
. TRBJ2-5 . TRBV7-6 CASSLVPAEAETQYF TGTGCCAGCAGCTTAGTACCCGCCGAGGCAGAGACCCAGTACTTC
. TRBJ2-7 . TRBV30 CACADSITYEQYF TGTGCCTGTGCGGACAGTATAACCTACGAGCAGTACTTC
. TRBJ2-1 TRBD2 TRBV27 CASSWEGWNEQFF TGTGCCAGCAGCTGGGAGGGCTGGAATGAGCAGTTCTTC
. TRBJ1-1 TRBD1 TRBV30 CAWGTAEAFF TGTGCCTGGGGGACAGCTGAAGCTTTCTTT
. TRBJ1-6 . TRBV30 CAWSVHEFDSPLHF TGTGCCTGGAGTGTACACGAATTCGATTCACCCCTCCACTTT
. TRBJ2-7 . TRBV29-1 CSVGDNYEQYF TGCAGCGTTGGAGACAACTACGAGCAGTACTTC